Listed below are T cell receptor beta chains from one sample, sequenced in a study of Ad26.COV2.S vaccination and SARS-CoV-2 variants. Clones were read by immunoSEQ multiplex PCR, and TCRdb kept only the in-frame ones, dropping some. The sample shows a few hundred thousand clones, more than 75% of them seen only once. The sequenced sample was peripheral blood, obtained in a trial of Ad26.COV2.S vaccine versus placebo. These receptors came from a person between 18 and 60 years old who received the Ad26.COV2.S COVID-19 vaccine or a placebo. Each CDR3 is given with its conserved first and last residue. A D gene is named only where the DNA matches it firmly. Only some rows state a clone size, as once, few, many or a class for expanded clones.

d_call j_call clone_size v_call cdr3_aa cdr3_nt
. TRBJ1-2 . TRBV29-1 CSVGRDEGYTF TGCAGCGTTGGACGGGACGAGGGCTACACCTTC
. TRBJ2-7 . TRBV7-9 CASSLGASFGYEQYF TGTGCCAGCAGCTTAGGGGCTAGCTTCGGTTACGAGCAGTACTTC
. TRBJ1-5 . TRBV19 CASMGTGQHSNQPQHF TGTGCCAGTATGGGGACTGGACAGCATAGCAATCAGCCCCAGCATTTT
. TRBJ1-6 . TRBV28 CASSSPQGSYNSPLHF TGTGCCAGCAGTTCCCCACAGGGATCCTATAATTCACCCCTCCACTTT
. TRBJ2-5 once TRBV3-1/TRBV3-2 CAGSYSGGTQYF TGTGCCGGATCCTATTCGGGCGGGACCCAGTACTTC
TRBD2 TRBJ2-5 few TRBV5-4 CASSLASGSQQETQYF TGTGCCAGCAGCTTGGCTAGCGGGAGTCAACAAGAGACCCAGTACTTC
. TRBJ1-2 . TRBV6-5 CASSVTVGYTF TGTGCCAGCAGCGTGACTGTGGGCTACACCTTC
. TRBJ1-2 . TRBV3-1/TRBV3-2 CASSQAAGIYGYTF TGTGCCAGCAGCCAAGCGGCTGGGATCTATGGCTACACCTTC
. TRBJ2-3 . TRBV3-1/TRBV3-2 CASSHITDTQYF TGTGCCAGCAGCCATATCACAGATACGCAGTATTTT
. TRBJ2-7 once TRBV5-1 CASSLAATSDTYEQYF TGCGCCAGCAGCTTGGCTGCGACAAGTGATACCTACGAGCAGTACTTC
TRBD1 TRBJ1-1 . TRBV6-6 CASSSHNRDRISEAFF TGTGCCAGCAGTTCTCACAACCGGGACAGGATATCTGAAGCTTTCTTT
TRBD2 TRBJ2-2 . TRBV18 CASSPLSSGSAGELFF TGTGCCAGCTCACCGTTGTCTAGCGGGAGTGCCGGGGAGCTGTTTTTT
TRBD1 TRBJ2-7 . TRBV6-6 CASSWTGGTYEQYF TGTGCCAGCAGTTGGACAGGGGGGACCTACGAGCAGTACTTC
. TRBJ1-2 once TRBV6-5 CASSYDLGGSGYTF TGTGCCAGCAGTTACGATCTCGGGGGCTCTGGCTACACCTTC
. TRBJ2-7 . TRBV7-6 CASSLGEKTLYEQYF TGTGCCAGCAGCTTAGGGGAGAAGACCCTCTACGAGCAGTACTTC
. TRBJ2-6 . TRBV6-4 CASSDRASGANVLTF TGTGCCAGCAGTGACAGGGCTAGTGGGGCCAACGTCCTGACTTTC
. TRBJ2-3 once TRBV29-1 CSVEGGITQYF TGCAGCGTTGAAGGCGGGATTACGCAGTATTTT
TRBD2 TRBJ2-2 . TRBV6-6 CASSTSGGSDGELFF TGTGCCAGCAGTACGAGCGGGGGGAGTGACGGGGAGCTGTTTTTT
. TRBJ1-1 . TRBV5-1 CASSPPTPDEAFF TGCGCCAGCAGCCCCCCTACCCCCGACGAAGCTTTCTTT
. TRBJ1-1 . TRBV27 CATKGRGLNTEAFF TGTGCCACCAAGGGCCGGGGGCTGAACACTGAAGCTTTCTTT
. TRBJ1-1 . TRBV10-2 CASSVRGMNTEAFF TGCGCCAGCAGTGTTAGGGGCATGAACACTGAAGCTTTCTTT
. TRBJ1-6 . TRBV7-6 CASSLNQGSNSPLHF TGTGCCAGCAGCTTAAATCAGGGATCTAATTCACCCCTCCACTTT
. TRBJ2-5 . TRBV12-5 CASGLAQGYGTQYF TGTGCTAGTGGTTTGGCACAGGGTTACGGGACCCAGTACTTC